This entry is about one T cell receptor (beta chain). V shed 4 bases, J shed 2 bases, and the junction held 15 bases outside the gene matches. The CDR3 has 19 residues. Germline-derived CDR1 and CDR2 are SGHAT and FQNNGV. This sample was included in a study of blood T cell repertoires in COVID-19. Repertoires were generated with immunoSEQ multiplex PCR, while TCRdb's copy carries only in-frame clones and drops some. Here the sample spans 270,000 or so clones, roughly 84% being singletons. The receptor was isolated from a human donor with COVID-19, enrolled during active disease. The donor label of this sample is uncertain. Material for sequencing was peripheral blood. The chain uses TRBV11-2 and TRBJ2-7; 12 positions match TRBD2. CDR3 loop: CASSSPRRASGRVPYEQYF. DNA of the CDR3: TGTGCCAGCAGCTCCCCACGCCGGGCTAGCGGGAGGGTCCCCTACGAGCAGTACTTC.